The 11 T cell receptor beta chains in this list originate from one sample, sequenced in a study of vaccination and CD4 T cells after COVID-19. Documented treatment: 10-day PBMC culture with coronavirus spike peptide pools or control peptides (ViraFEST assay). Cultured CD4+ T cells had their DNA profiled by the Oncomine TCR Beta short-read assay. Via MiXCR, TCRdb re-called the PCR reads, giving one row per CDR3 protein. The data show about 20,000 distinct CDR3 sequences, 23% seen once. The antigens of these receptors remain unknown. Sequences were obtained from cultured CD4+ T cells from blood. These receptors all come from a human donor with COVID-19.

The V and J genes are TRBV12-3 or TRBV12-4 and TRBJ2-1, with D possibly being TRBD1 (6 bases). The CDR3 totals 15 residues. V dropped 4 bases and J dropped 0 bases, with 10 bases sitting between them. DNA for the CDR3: TGTGCCAGCAGTTCAGGACAGTTCTCCTACAATGAGCAGTTCTTC. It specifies CASSSGQFSYNEQFF.

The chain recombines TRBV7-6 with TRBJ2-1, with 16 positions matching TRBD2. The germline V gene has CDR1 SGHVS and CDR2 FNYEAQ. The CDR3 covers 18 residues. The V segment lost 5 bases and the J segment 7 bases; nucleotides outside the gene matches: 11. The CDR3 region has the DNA TGTGCCAGCAGCAATGTAGGGACTAGCGGGGGGGCGAGAAATGAGCAGTTCTTC. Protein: CASSNVGTSGGARNEQFF.

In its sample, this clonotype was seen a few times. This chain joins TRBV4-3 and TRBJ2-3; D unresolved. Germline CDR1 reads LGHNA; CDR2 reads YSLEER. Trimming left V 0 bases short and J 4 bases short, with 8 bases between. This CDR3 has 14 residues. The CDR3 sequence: CASSQDLSADTQYF. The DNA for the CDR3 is TGCGCCAGCAGCCAAGATCTCAGCGCAGATACGCAGTATTTT.

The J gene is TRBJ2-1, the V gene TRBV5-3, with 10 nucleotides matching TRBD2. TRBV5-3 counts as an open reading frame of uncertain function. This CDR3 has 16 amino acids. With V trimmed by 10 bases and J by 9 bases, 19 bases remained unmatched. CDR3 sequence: CASPSPLSGGAVEQFF. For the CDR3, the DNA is TGTGCCTCCCCTAGCCCCCTAAGCGGGGGGGCTGTTGAGCAGTTCTTC.

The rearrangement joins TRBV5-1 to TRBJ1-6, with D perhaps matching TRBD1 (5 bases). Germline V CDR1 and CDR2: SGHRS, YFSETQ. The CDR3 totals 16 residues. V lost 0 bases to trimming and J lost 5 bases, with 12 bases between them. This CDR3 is CASSLEPGHNNSPLHF. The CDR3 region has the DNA TGCGCCAGCAGCTTGGAGCCAGGGCACAATAATTCACCCCTCCACTTT. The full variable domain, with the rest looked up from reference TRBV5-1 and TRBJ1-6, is KAGVTQTPRYLIKTRGQQVTLSCSPISGHRSVSWYQQTPGQGLQFLFEYFSETQRNKGNFPGRFSGRQFSNSRSEMNVSTLELGDSALYLCASSLEPGHNNSPLHFGNGTRLTVT.

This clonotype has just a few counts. In DNA form, the CDR3 reads TGCGCCAGCAGCTTGGGGACAGATAATTCACCCCTCCACTTT. Translating gives CASSLGTDNSPLHF. This chain connects TRBV5-1 to TRBJ1-6; TRBD1 is a possible D gene (6 bases). This CDR3 spans 14 amino acids. V was trimmed by 0 bases and J by 5 bases, leaving 6 bases between them. Germline values: CDR1 SGHRS, CDR2 YFSETQ.

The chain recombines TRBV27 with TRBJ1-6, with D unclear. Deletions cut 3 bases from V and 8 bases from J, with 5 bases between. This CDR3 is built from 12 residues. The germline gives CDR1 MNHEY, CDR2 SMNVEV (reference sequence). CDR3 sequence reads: CASSLIHSPLHF. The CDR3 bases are TGTGCCAGCAGTTTGATTCATTCACCCCTCCACTTT.

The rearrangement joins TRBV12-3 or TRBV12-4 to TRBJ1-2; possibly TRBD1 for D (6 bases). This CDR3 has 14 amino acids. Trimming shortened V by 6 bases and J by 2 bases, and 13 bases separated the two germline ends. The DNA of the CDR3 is TGTGCCAGCAGCCGGGACAAAGCAAACTATGGCTACACCTTC. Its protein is CASSRDKANYGYTF.

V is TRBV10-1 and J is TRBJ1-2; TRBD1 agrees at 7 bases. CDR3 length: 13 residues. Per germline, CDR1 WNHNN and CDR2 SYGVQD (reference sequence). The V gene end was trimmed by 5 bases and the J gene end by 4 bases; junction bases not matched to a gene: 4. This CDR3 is CASSLDRSYGYTF. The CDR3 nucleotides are TGCGCCAGCAGTCTGGACAGGTCCTATGGCTACACCTTC.

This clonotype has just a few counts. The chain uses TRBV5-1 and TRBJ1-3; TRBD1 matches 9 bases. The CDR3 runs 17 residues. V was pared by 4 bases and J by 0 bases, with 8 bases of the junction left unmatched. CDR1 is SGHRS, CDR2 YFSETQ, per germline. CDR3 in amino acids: CASSTVGQGSSGNTIYF. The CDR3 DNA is TGCGCCAGCAGCACCGTCGGACAGGGGTCCTCTGGAAACACCATATATTTT.

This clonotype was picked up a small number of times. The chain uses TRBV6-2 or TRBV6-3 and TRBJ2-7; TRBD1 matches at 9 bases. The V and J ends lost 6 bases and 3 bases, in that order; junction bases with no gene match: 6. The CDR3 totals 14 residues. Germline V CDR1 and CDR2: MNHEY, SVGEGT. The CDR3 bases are TGTGCCAGCAGGAACAGGGGGCGTTTCTACGAGCAGTACTTC. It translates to CASRNRGRFYEQYF.